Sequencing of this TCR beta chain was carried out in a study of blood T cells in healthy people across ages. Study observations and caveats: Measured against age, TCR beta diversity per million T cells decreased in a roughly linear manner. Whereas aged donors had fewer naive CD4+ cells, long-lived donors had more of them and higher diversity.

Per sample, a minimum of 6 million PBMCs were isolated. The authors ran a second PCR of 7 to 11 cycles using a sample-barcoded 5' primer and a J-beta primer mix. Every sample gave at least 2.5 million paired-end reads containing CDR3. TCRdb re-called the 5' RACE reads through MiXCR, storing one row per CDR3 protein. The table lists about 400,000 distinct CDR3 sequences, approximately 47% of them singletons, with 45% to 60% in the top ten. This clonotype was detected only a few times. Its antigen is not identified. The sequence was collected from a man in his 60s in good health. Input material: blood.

The CDR3 DNA reads TGTGCCACCAGCAGATCCCTTAGCGGGAGCGGAGAGACCCAGTACTTC. Translating gives CATSRSLSGSGETQYF. The V and J genes are TRBV15 and TRBJ2-4, with 9 nucleotides matching TRBD2. TRBJ2-5 explains the end of the DNA better; the J call may be wrong. The CDR3 runs 16 residues. Germline V gives CDR1 LNHNV, CDR2 YYDKDF (reference sequence).